This TCR beta chain was identified during a study of blood T cells in healthy people across ages. Notes on the study in general: Unsorted PBMCs blocked a conclusive comparison of naive and antigen-experienced cells. Diversity was higher, and naive CD4+ cells more numerous, in long-lived donors than in aged donors.

A sample-barcoded 5' primer and a J-beta primer mix were used in a second PCR of roughly 7 to 12 cycles. TCRdb re-called the 5' RACE reads through MiXCR, storing one row per CDR3 protein. The table includes 1.5 million to 2 million distinct CDR3 sequences, 39% detected once. The study drew donors from healthy Caucasian individuals in Russia aged roughly 6 to 100. Every participating donor contributed about 10 milliliters of peripheral blood through a draw. The sample holds one count of this clonotype. The antigen is unknown. CDR1 is SGHTA and CDR2 is FQGNSA in the germline V gene. The CDR3 sequence is 16 residues long.

The TCR was taken from a human donor in good health. Sequencing was done on a sample of blood. The rearrangement joins TRBV7-2 to TRBJ2-5; TRBD1 agrees at 7 bases. The J call may be wrong; the DNA end is better matched by TRBJ2-7. In nucleotides, the CDR3 is TGTGCCAGCAGCGACCCAACAGGGGCGGAGTCCTACGAGCAGTACTTC. Encoded protein: CASSDPTGAESYEQYF.